This T cell receptor (beta chain) is drawn from a study of response to subunit inactivated influenza vaccine (dated by TCRdb to the late 2010s). The study in broad terms: The study used deep quantitative T cell receptor repertoire profiling to track responses to a trivalent subunit inactivated influenza vaccine. General study outcomes and caveats: The authors proposed that each seasonal influenza vaccination may bring in only a limited number of new T cells.

Libraries were made using RT-PCR. The sequencer listed for this sample is Illumina HiSeq 2500. Using fastp at Q25 and MiXCR, TCRdb reprocessed the public reads and kept productive beta chains. Each CDR3 protein appears once, grouped with its most common genes and DNA. The sample table records hundreds of thousands of distinct CDR3 sequences; 16% of these occur just once. The ten largest make up 3% of the sample. Turning to this clonotype: This clone's antigen is unknown. The record has no base qualities; no much larger clone is one base away.

The CDR3 contains 15 residues, cysteine and phenylalanine counted. Only CDR3 DNA is held: 45 bases, read in frame from base 1. The trim is 6 bases for V and 5 bases for J, with a gap of 19 bases between the germline ends. The TCR originated in a man between 50 and 75 years old who received an inactivated influenza vaccine. Donor details come from another sample of the same person, matched by shared clones. The sequenced sample was CD4+ T cells sorted from PBMCs, obtained around 25 months after vaccination. Rearrangement joined TRBV12-3 or TRBV12-4 to TRBJ2-5; a weak D assignment points to TRBD1 (5 bases agree). At the DNA level, the sequence is TGTGCCAGCAGCCCGACAGTATTCCCTGGGGAGACCCAGTACTTC. Its protein is CASSPTVFPGETQYF.